This T cell receptor beta chain is from a study of molecular identifiers for immune sequencing clone quantification. TCRdb reprocessed the PCR reads via MiXCR and lists one record per CDR3 protein. The data contain over 600,000 distinct CDR3 sequences, about 20% of them singletons. Germline-derived CDR1 and CDR2 are SGHTA and FQGNSA. Trimming cost V 7 bases and J 0 bases, with 13 bases left between them. This CDR3 region has 15 residues. A few counts support this clonotype. The CDR3 end shows no conserved phenylalanine or tryptophan, and so a read error is likely. The clonotype originates from a human donor in good health. Some libraries in this study had Jurkat cell RNA spiked in. The rearrangement joins TRBV7-2 to TRBJ2-1; possible D gene TRBD2, 5 bases. The sequenced sample was naive CD8+ T cells from blood, with Jurkat cell RNA spiked in. Described subset: FACS-sorted CD8+CD4-CCR7+CD45RA+ naive T cells. CDR3 bases: TGTGCCAGCACCCCGCGAGGGAGCTCCTACAATGAGCAGTTCCTC. Translated, it gives CASTPRGSSYNEQFL.